The rows below give T cell receptor beta chains drawn from one sample of a study of sequential checkpoint blockade in melanoma. Clones were read by immunoSEQ multiplex PCR, and TCRdb kept only the in-frame ones, dropping some. The sample lists 2,600 or so clones, around a fifth occurring once. Here the sequenced sample was tumor tissue (inferred from file names), taken from a patient given nivolumab and ipilimumab in sequence. These receptors came from a human patient with melanoma. Some clones in this sample may be carry-over from other donors' samples. Each CDR3 is given with its conserved first and last residue. The D gene is left open where the match is weak. Clone size is not always given. Where it is, it says once, few, many or a class for expanded clones.

J: TRBJ1-4; V: TRBV6-8; D: TRBD1; size: medium-sized; CDR3: CASRTGLVEKLFF; DNA: TGTGCCAGCAGGACAGGGCTCGTCGAAAAACTGTTTTTT
J: TRBJ2-3; V: TRBV11-3; D: TRBD1; size: -; CDR3: CASSFGDRVDTQYF; DNA: TGTGCCAGCAGCTTTGGCGACAGGGTAGATACGCAGTATTTT
J: TRBJ2-1; V: TRBV5-1; D: TRBD2; size: -; CDR3: CASSLGASGGSYNEQFF; DNA: TGCGCCAGCAGCCTTGGGGCTAGCGGGGGTAGTTACAATGAGCAGTTCTTC
J: TRBJ2-1; V: TRBV11-3; D: -; size: many; CDR3: CASSPDRLGNEQFF; DNA: TGTGCCAGCAGCCCAGACAGGCTGGGCAATGAGCAGTTCTTC
J: TRBJ2-2; V: TRBV11-3; D: TRBD1; size: medium-sized; CDR3: CASSVTGGNTGELFF; DNA: TGTGCCAGCAGTGTGACAGGGGGTAACACCGGGGAGCTGTTTTTT
J: TRBJ2-5; V: TRBV11-3; D: TRBD2; size: many; CDR3: CASSSRGSPQETQYF; DNA: TGTGCCAGCAGCTCGCGGGGGTCCCCTCAAGAGACCCAGTACTTC
J: TRBJ2-3; V: TRBV14; D: -; size: -; CDR3: CASSPRGGGGSDTQYF; DNA: TGTGCCAGCAGCCCCCGAGGGGGGGGTGGCTCAGATACGCAGTATTTT
J: TRBJ2-7; V: TRBV11-3; D: TRBD1; size: few; CDR3: CASSLPDRGGYEQYF; DNA: TGTGCCAGCAGCCTTCCGGACAGGGGCGGCTACGAGCAGTACTTC
J: TRBJ2-1; V: TRBV19; D: TRBD1; size: -; CDR3: CGGGQGDNEQFF; DNA: TGTGGCGGAGGACAGGGAGACAATGAGCAGTTCTTC
J: TRBJ2-7; V: TRBV29-1; D: TRBD2; size: -; CDR3: CSTGTSDDEQYF; DNA: TGCAGCACCGGGACTAGCGACGACGAGCAGTACTTC
J: TRBJ1-1; V: TRBV6-7; D: -; size: few; CDR3: CASSLGTEAFF; DNA: TGTGCCAGCAGCCTCGGGACTGAAGCTTTCTTT
J: TRBJ1-1; V: TRBV11-3; D: -; size: medium-sized; CDR3: CASSRRAGVTEAFF; DNA: TGTGCCAGCAGCCGACGGGCGGGGGTCACTGAAGCTTTCTTT
J: TRBJ2-5; V: TRBV18; D: -; size: few; CDR3: CASSPSLLVAATQETQYF; DNA: TGTGCCAGCTCACCTTCCCTTCTGGTAGCGGCTACCCAAGAGACCCAGTACTTC
J: TRBJ1-5; V: TRBV5-1; D: TRBD1; size: -; CDR3: CASSHTGVWQPQHF; DNA: TGCGCCAGCAGCCATACAGGGGTTTGGCAGCCCCAGCATTTT
J: TRBJ1-1; V: TRBV19; D: TRBD1; size: -; CDR3: CASSIGPPTGVNTEAFF; DNA: TGTGCCAGTAGTATAGGCCCCCCAACAGGGGTGAACACTGAAGCTTTCTTT
J: TRBJ1-3; V: TRBV18; D: -; size: -; CDR3: CASSPGQKSSGNTIYF; DNA: TGTGCCAGCTCACCCGGGCAGAAGAGCTCTGGAAACACCATATATTTT
J: TRBJ2-5; V: TRBV11-3; D: -; size: medium-sized; CDR3: CASSETGGGPQETQYF; DNA: TGTGCCAGCAGCGAAACTGGCGGGGGCCCTCAAGAGACCCAGTACTTC
J: TRBJ2-3; V: TRBV9; D: -; size: few; CDR3: CASSPGPINTDTQYF; DNA: TGTGCCAGCAGTCCGGGACCGATAAACACAGATACGCAGTATTTT
J: TRBJ2-6; V: TRBV5-1; D: TRBD2; size: -; CDR3: CASSQLAVNSGANVLTF; DNA: TGCGCCAGCAGCCAACTAGCGGTAAACTCTGGGGCCAACGTCCTGACTTTC
J: TRBJ1-1; V: TRBV6-8; D: -; size: -; CDR3: CASRFAENTEAFF; DNA: TGTGCCAGCCGGTTTGCGGAGAACACTGAAGCTTTCTTT
J: TRBJ2-6; V: TRBV6-1; D: -; size: -; CDR3: CASSEGPWLQSRANVLTF; DNA: TGTGCCAGCAGTGAAGGGCCGTGGCTACAAAGTCGGGCCAACGTCCTGACTTTC
J: TRBJ1-6; V: TRBV9; D: -; size: -; CDR3: CASSVEMESPLHF; DNA: TGTGCCAGCAGCGTAGAAATGGAATCACCCCTCCACTTT
J: TRBJ1-2; V: TRBV6-8; D: TRBD1; size: -; CDR3: CASRPPGQGNYGYTF; DNA: TGTGCCAGCAGACCCCCGGGACAGGGGAACTATGGCTACACCTTC
J: TRBJ2-2; V: TRBV6-8; D: -; size: -; CDR3: CASSRGFYTGELFF; DNA: TGTGCCAGCAGTCGCGGGTTTTACACCGGGGAGCTGTTTTTT
J: TRBJ1-2; V: TRBV6-8; D: -; size: -; CDR3: CASSLTGNYGYTF; DNA: TGTGCCAGCAGTTTGACAGGAAACTATGGCTACACCTTC
J: TRBJ1-2; V: TRBV11-3; D: TRBD1; size: many; CDR3: CASSRTGVLVGYTF; DNA: TGTGCCAGCAGCCGAACAGGGGTCCTTGTCGGCTACACCTTC
J: TRBJ1-2; V: TRBV5-1; D: -; size: once; CDR3: CASSLDLGANYGYTF; DNA: TGCGCCAGCAGCTTGGACCTTGGGGCTAACTATGGCTACACCTTC
J: TRBJ2-5; V: TRBV6-8; D: -; size: few; CDR3: CASSDRTGPWGQETQYF; DNA: TGTGCCAGCAGTGACCGGACCGGCCCCTGGGGACAAGAGACCCAGTACTTC
J: TRBJ2-7; V: TRBV11-3; D: -; size: many; CDR3: CASSLKGSSYEQYF; DNA: TGTGCCAGCAGCTTAAAGGGCTCCTCCTACGAGCAGTACTTC
J: TRBJ2-3; V: TRBV6-8; D: TRBD2; size: many; CDR3: CASSWSGGTPDTQYF; DNA: TGTGCCAGCAGCTGGAGCGGGGGTACCCCAGATACGCAGTATTTT
J: TRBJ2-3; V: TRBV29-1; D: TRBD2; size: -; CDR3: CSVQGTSGESTDTQYF; DNA: TGCAGCGTTCAGGGGACTAGCGGGGAGAGCACAGATACGCAGTATTTT
J: TRBJ2-5; V: TRBV11-3; D: TRBD2; size: many; CDR3: CASSLERGGLFASQETQYF; DNA: TGTGCCAGCAGCTTGGAGCGGGGGGGCTTGTTCGCCTCTCAAGAGACCCAGTACTTC
J: TRBJ2-6; V: TRBV19; D: -; size: -; CDR3: CASSIVAGSSGANVLTF; DNA: TGTGCCAGTAGTATTGTCGCGGGAAGCTCTGGGGCCAACGTCCTGACTTTC
J: TRBJ2-7; V: TRBV9; D: TRBD2; size: -; CDR3: CASSVAGGTYEQYF; DNA: TGTGCCAGCAGCGTAGCGGGGGGGACCTACGAGCAGTACTTC
J: TRBJ2-5; V: TRBV6-8; D: -; size: medium-sized; CDR3: CASRPGLAQETQYF; DNA: TGTGCCAGCAGGCCGGGACTGGCCCAAGAGACCCAGTACTTC
J: TRBJ2-2; V: TRBV7-1; D: -; size: many; CDR3: CASSLKAGNTGELFF; DNA: TGTGCCAGCAGCTTAAAGGCAGGCAACACCGGGGAGCTGTTTTTT
J: TRBJ2-7; V: TRBV28; D: TRBD1; size: -; CDR3: CASSFSSGQGGRYEQYF; DNA: TGTGCCAGCAGTTTCAGCTCGGGACAGGGGGGTCGTTACGAGCAGTACTTC
J: TRBJ1-2; V: TRBV11-3; D: TRBD1; size: -; CDR3: CASSLDWRQGAFYGYTF; DNA: TGTGCCAGCAGCTTAGATTGGAGACAGGGGGCATTTTATGGCTACACCTTC
J: TRBJ2-1; V: TRBV19; D: TRBD1; size: -; CDR3: CASSINTPGQENNEQFF; DNA: TGTGCCAGTAGTATAAACACTCCGGGACAGGAGAACAATGAGCAGTTCTTC
J: TRBJ2-5; V: TRBV6-8; D: TRBD2; size: few; CDR3: CASSYRTWTSRETQYF; DNA: TGTGCCAGCAGTTACCGGACGTGGACTAGTCGGGAGACCCAGTACTTC
J: TRBJ2-2; V: TRBV11-3; D: -; size: few; CDR3: CASSPDLATGELFF; DNA: TGTGCCAGCAGCCCCGACCTGGCAACCGGGGAGCTGTTTTTT
J: TRBJ2-7; V: TRBV28; D: -; size: -; CDR3: CASSLGPGAASYEQYF; DNA: TGTGCCAGCAGTTTGGGCCCTGGGGCAGCCTCCTACGAGCAGTACTTC
J: TRBJ2-2; V: TRBV11-3; D: TRBD1; size: -; CDR3: CASSPTGANGELFF; DNA: TGTGCCAGCAGCCCGACAGGGGCGAACGGGGAGCTGTTTTTT
J: TRBJ1-2; V: TRBV12-5; D: -; size: -; CDR3: CASGFASKEGENYGYTF; DNA: TGTGCTAGTGGTTTTGCTAGTAAAGAAGGCGAGAACTATGGCTACACCTTC
J: TRBJ2-1; V: TRBV11-3; D: TRBD2; size: many; CDR3: CASSLRTSGAGNEQFF; DNA: TGTGCCAGCAGCCTTAGGACTAGCGGGGCGGGGAATGAGCAGTTCTTC
J: TRBJ2-3; V: TRBV19; D: -; size: -; CDR3: CASTSRDTQYF; DNA: TGTGCCAGCACCTCTAGGGATACGCAGTATTTT
J: TRBJ2-5; V: TRBV15; D: -; size: -; CDR3: CATSRDPRAGEETQYF; DNA: TGTGCCACCAGCAGAGATCCTCGGGCAGGGGAGGAGACCCAGTACTTC
J: TRBJ2-5; V: TRBV14; D: TRBD1; size: -; CDR3: CASSHYGQGARETQYF; DNA: TGTGCCAGCAGCCATTATGGACAGGGGGCACGGGAGACCCAGTACTTC
J: TRBJ1-1; V: TRBV10-2; D: TRBD1; size: -; CDR3: CASRGQGNTEAFF; DNA: TGCGCCAGCAGAGGACAGGGGAACACTGAAGCTTTCTTT
J: TRBJ2-1; V: TRBV11-3; D: -; size: -; CDR3: CASSPPYGNNEQFF; DNA: TGTGCCAGCAGCCCCCCCTACGGGAACAATGAGCAGTTCTTC
J: TRBJ2-1; V: TRBV23-1; D: TRBD1; size: -; CDR3: CASALWTGVGEQFF; DNA: TGCGCCAGCGCCCTATGGACAGGGGTTGGTGAGCAGTTCTTC
J: TRBJ2-1; V: TRBV27; D: TRBD2; size: -; CDR3: CATSEPPRAGGNNEQFF; DNA: TGTGCCACCAGTGAGCCCCCTAGGGCGGGGGGAAACAATGAGCAGTTCTTC
J: TRBJ2-2; V: TRBV30; D: -; size: -; CDR3: CAWRFTALNTGELFF; DNA: TGTGCCTGGAGGTTTACAGCTCTTAACACCGGGGAGCTGTTTTTT
J: TRBJ2-3; V: TRBV5-1; D: -; size: -; CDR3: CASSPEVAANTQYF; DNA: TGCGCCAGCAGCCCCGAGGTGGCGGCTAATACGCAGTATTTT
J: TRBJ2-5; V: TRBV30; D: -; size: few; CDR3: CAWSHRPQETPYF; DNA: TGTGCCTGGAGTCACCGGCCTCAAGAGACCCCGTACTTC
J: TRBJ2-3; V: TRBV5-1; D: -; size: -; CDR3: CASSLGPWRATDTQYF; DNA: TGCGCCAGCAGCTTAGGACCCTGGAGGGCGACAGATACGCAGTATTTT
J: TRBJ2-2; V: TRBV6-8; D: TRBD2; size: -; CDR3: CASISGLAGTKNTGELFF; DNA: TGTGCCAGCATCTCCGGACTAGCGGGGACCAAGAACACCGGGGAGCTGTTTTTT
J: TRBJ1-4; V: TRBV19; D: -; size: few; CDR3: CASSSVRRNEKLFF; DNA: TGTGCCAGTAGTTCTGTCAGGAGGAATGAAAAACTGTTTTTT